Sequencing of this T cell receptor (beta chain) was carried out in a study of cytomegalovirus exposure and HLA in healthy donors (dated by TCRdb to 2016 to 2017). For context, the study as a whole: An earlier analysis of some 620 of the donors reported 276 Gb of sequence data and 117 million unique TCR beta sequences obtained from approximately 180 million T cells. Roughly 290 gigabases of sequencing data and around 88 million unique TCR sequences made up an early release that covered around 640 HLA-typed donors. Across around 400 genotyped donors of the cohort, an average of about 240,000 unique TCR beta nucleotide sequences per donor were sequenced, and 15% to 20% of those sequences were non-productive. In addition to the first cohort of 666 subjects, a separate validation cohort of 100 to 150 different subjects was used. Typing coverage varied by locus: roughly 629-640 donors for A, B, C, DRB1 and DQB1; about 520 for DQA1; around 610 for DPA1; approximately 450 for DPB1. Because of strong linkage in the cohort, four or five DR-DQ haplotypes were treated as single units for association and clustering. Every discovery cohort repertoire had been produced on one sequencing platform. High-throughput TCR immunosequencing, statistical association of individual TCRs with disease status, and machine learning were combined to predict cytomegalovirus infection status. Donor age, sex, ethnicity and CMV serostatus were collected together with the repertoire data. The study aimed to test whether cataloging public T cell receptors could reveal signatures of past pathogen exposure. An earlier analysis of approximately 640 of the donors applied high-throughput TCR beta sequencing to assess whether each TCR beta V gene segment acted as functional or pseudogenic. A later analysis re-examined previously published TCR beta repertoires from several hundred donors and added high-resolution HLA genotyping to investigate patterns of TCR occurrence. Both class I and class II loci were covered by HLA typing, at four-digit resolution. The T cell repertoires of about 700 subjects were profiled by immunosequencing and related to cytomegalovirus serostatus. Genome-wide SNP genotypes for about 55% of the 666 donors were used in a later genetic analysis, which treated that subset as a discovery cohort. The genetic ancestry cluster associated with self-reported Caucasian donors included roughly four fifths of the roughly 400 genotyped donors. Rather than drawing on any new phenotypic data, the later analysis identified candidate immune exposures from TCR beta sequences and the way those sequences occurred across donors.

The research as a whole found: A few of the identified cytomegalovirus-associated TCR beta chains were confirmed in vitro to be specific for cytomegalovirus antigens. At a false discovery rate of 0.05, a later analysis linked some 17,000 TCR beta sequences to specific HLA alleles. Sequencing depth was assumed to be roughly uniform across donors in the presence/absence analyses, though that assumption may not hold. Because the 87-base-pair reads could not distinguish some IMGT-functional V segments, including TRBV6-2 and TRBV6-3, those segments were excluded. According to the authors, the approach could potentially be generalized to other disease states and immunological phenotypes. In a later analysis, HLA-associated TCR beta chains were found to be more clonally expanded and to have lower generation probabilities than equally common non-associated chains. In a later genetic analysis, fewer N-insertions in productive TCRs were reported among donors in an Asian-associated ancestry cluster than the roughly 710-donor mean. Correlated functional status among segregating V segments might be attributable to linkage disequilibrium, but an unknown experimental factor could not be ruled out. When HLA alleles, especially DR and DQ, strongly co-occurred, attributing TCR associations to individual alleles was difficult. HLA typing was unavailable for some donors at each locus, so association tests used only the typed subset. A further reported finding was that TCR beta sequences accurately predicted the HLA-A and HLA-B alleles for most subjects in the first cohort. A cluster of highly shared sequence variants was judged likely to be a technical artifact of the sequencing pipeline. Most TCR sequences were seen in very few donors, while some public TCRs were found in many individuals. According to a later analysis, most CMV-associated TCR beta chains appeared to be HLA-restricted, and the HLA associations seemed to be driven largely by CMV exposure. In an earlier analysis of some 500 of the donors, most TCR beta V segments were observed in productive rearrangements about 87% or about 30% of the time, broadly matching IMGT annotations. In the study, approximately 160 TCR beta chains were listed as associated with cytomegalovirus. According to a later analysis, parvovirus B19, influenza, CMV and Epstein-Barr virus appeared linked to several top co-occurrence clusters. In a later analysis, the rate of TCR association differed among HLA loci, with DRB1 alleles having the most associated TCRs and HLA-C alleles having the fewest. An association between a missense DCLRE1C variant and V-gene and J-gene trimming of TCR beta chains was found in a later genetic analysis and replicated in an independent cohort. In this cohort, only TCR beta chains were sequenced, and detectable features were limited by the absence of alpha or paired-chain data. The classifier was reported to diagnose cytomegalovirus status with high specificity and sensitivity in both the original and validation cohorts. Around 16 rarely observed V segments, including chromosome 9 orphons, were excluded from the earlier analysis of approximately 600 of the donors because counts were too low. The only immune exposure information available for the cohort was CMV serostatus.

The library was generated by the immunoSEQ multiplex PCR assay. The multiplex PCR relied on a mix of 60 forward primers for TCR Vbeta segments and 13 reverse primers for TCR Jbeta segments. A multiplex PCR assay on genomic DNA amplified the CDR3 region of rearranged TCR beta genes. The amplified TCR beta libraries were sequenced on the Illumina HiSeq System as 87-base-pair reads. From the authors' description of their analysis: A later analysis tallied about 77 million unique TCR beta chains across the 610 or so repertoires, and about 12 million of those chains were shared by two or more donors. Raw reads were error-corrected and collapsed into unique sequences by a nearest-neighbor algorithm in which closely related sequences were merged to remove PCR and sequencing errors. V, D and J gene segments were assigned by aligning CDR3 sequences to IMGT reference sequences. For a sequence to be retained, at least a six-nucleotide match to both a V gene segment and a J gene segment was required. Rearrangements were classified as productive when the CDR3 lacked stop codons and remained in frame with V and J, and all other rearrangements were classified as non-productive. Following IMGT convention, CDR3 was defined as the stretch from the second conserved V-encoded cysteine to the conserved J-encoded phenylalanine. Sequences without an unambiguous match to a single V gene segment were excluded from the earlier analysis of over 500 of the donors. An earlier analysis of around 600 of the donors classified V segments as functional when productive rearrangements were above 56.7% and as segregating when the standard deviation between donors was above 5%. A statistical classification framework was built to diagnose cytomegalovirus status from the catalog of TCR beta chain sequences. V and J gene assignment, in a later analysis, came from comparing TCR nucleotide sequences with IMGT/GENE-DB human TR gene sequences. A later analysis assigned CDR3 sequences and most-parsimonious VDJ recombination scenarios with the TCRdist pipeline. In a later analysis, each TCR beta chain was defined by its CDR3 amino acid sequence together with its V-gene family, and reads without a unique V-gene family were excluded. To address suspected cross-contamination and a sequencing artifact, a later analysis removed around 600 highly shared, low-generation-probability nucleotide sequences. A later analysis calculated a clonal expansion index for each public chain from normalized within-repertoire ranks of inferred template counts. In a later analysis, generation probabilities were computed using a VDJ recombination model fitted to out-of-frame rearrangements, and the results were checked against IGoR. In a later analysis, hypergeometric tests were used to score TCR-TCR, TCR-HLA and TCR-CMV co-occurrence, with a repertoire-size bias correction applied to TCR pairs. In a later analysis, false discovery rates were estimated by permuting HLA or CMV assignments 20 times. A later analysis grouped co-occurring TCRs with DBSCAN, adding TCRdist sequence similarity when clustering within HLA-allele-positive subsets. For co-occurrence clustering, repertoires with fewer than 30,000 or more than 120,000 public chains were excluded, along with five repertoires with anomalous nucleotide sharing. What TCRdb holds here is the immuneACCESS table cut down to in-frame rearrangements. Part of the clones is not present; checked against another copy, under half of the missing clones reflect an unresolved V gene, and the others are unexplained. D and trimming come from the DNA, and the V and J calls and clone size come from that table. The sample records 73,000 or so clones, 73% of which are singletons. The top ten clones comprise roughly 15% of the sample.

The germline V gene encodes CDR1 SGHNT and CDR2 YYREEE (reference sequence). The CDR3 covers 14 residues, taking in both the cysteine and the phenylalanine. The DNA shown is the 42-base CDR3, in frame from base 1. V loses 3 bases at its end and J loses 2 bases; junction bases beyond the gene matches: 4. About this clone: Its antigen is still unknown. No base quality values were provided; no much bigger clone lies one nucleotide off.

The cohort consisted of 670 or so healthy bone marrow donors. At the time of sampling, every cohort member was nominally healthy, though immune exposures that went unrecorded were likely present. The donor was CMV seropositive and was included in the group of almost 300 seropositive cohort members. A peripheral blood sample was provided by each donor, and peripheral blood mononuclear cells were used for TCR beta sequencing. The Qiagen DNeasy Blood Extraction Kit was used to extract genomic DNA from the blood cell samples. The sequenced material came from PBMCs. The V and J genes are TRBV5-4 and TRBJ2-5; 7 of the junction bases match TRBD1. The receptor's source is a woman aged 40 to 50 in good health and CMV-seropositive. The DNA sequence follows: TGTGCCAGCAGCTGGGGACAGAGACAAGAGACCCAGTACTTC. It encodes CASSWGQRQETQYF.